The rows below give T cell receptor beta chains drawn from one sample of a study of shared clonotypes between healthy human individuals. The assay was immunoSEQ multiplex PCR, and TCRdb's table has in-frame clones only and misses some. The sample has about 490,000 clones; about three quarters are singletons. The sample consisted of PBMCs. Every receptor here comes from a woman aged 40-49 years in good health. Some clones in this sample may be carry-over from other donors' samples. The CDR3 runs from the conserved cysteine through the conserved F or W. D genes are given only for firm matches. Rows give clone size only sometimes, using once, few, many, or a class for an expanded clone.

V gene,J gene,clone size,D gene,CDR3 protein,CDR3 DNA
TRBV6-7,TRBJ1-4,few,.,CASRNRHLDEKLFF,TGTGCCAGCAGGAACAGGCATTTAGATGAAAAACTGTTTTTT
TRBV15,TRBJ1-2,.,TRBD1,CATSWGQGYYGYTF,TGTGCCACCAGCTGGGGACAGGGCTACTATGGCTACACCTTC
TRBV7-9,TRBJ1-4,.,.,CASSLAGNEKLFF,TGTGCCAGCAGCTTAGCGGGGAATGAAAAACTGTTTTTT
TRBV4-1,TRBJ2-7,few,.,CASSHTDRYEQYF,TGCGCCAGCAGCCACACTGACCGTTACGAGCAGTACTTC
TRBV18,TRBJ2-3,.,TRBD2,CASSPRTSGNTDTQYF,TGTGCCAGCTCACCTAGGACTAGCGGGAACACAGATACGCAGTATTTT
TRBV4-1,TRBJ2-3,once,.,CASSQEGGDTQYF,TGCGCCAGCAGCCAAGAAGGGGGGGATACGCAGTATTTT
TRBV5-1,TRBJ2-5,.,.,CASSSLGQLQETQYF,TGCGCCAGCAGCTCCCTGGGACAACTCCAAGAGACCCAGTACTTC
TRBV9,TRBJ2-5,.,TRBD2,CASSGTSGFQETQYF,TGTGCCAGCAGCGGGACTAGCGGGTTCCAAGAGACCCAGTACTTC
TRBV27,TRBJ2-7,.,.,CASIPPRLGRPSEQYF,TGTGCCAGCATCCCCCCCCGGCTGGGACGACCGTCCGAGCAGTACTTC
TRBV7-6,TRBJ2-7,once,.,CASSFEADSLYEQYF,TGTGCCAGCAGCTTTGAGGCGGACTCCCTCTACGAGCAGTACTTC
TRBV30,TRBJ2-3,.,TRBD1,CAWSGQGSRTDTQYF,TGTGCCTGGAGTGGACAGGGTTCCCGCACAGACACGCAGTATTTT
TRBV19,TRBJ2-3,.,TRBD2,CASSIFGSGRPDTQYF,TGTGCCAGTAGTATATTCGGGAGCGGGAGGCCAGATACGCAGTATTTT
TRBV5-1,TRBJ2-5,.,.,CASSDKRGGEETQYF,TGCGCCAGCAGTGACAAAAGGGGGGGTGAGGAGACCCAGTACTTC
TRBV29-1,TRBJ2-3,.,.,CSVLTGNTDTQYF,TGCAGCGTCCTGACAGGTAACACAGATACGCAGTATTTT
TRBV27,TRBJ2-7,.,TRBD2,CASSLIAGAPSGEQYF,TGTGCCAGCAGTTTAATAGCGGGAGCTCCCTCGGGGGAGCAGTACTTC
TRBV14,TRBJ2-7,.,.,CASSQEGVQFWRGGRGEQYF,TGTGCCAGCAGCCAAGAAGGCGTCCAATTTTGGCGGGGCGGTCGCGGCGAGCAGTACTTC
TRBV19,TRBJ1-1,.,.,CASTDRRRADTEAFF,TGTGCCAGTACTGATAGGCGCAGGGCGGACACTGAAGCTTTCTTT
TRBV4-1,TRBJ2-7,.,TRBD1,CASSPGTGSSYEQYF,TGCGCCAGCAGCCCCGGGACAGGGAGCTCCTACGAGCAGTACTTC
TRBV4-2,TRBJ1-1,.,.,CASSQAGRTEAFF,TGTGCCAGCAGCCAAGCAGGCCGCACTGAAGCTTTCTTT
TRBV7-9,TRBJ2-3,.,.,CASSLVQSTDTQYF,TGTGCCAGCAGCTTAGTCCAGAGCACAGATACGCAGTATTTT